The clone carrying this TCR beta chain has more than one count but fewer than ten. The CDR3 is 15 residues long. V was cut by 7 bases and J by 2 bases, with 15 bases left in between. TCRdb reprocessed the RT-PCR reads via MiXCR and lists one record per CDR3 protein. The table records about 680,000 distinct CDR3 sequences, 14% of them present only once. The genes are TRBV12-3 or TRBV12-4 and TRBJ2-1; a weak D match, TRBD2 (6 bases). The clonotype comes from a female donor in good health, serving as a healthy control. Sequenced input: memory CD4+ T cells from blood. The DNA for the CDR3 is TGTGCCAGCAATGAGGGGCTAGCGCCCTACAATGAGCAGTTCTTC. It specifies CASNEGLAPYNEQFF.